The text below deals with one TCR beta chain. This specimen comes from a study of blood T cell repertoires in COVID-19. Study-wide background: Some COVID-19 samples were acute and others convalescent; all came from the United States, Italy and Spain. Sample material is recorded as cDNA or gDNA derived from T cells, B-cell-depleted T cells, or PBMCs.

The V end lost 2 bases, the J end lost 3 bases, and 8 bases lay between the germline ends. The germline CDR1 and CDR2 sequences are SGDLS and YYNGEE. This CDR3 contains 13 residues. Per the original data handling: Nucleated cell counts were estimated from reference gene primer amplification. Data came from immunoSEQ multiplex PCR; TCRdb stores just in-frame clones and leaves some out. D and trimming were read from the DNA, whereas the V and J calls and clone size are those reported in that table. The sample includes approximately 70,000 clones, 70% to 85% of them seen just once. The sequence was obtained from a man aged 55-75 years with active or convalescent COVID-19. The rearrangement uses TRBV9 and TRBJ1-1, with no clear D. Sequenced: peripheral blood. The DNA for the CDR3 is TGTGCCAGCAGCGTGGAGAGTGACACTGAAGCTTTCTTT. Protein product: CASSVESDTEAFF.